The present T cell receptor beta chain was sequenced within a study of radiation and T cells in renal cell carcinoma. Study-level information: Nephrectomy followed 15 Gy stereotactic body radiation by 4 weeks.

Study results and limitations: No pretreatment tumor biopsies were available for baseline clonotypes.

Germline loops: CDR1 SGHNT, CDR2 YYREEE (reference sequence). CDR3 length equals 16 residues. With 1 base clipped from V and 2 bases from J, the junction kept 8 bases outside the gene matches. Sequencing was performed with immunoSEQ multiplex PCR; in TCRdb, only in-frame clones are kept and a portion is missing. The sample lists 100,000 to 150,000 clones, 81% occurring once. As to this clone: Its target is unknown.

Regarding time point: blood 2 weeks post-SBRT. Specified treatment: 15 Gy SBRT to primary tumor, nephrectomy 4 weeks later. Radiation-treated patients gave blood at baseline, week 2 and week 4. The tumor was a clear cell renal cell carcinoma. This sequence joins TRBV5-4 and TRBJ1-2; TRBD1 agrees at 7 bases. Sequencing was performed on blood, taken from a patient whose treatment included radiotherapy and nephrectomy. The clonotype comes from a man in his forties or fifties with renal cell carcinoma. Here the CDR3 reads CASSLRTGTENYGYTF. CDR3 sequence (DNA): TGTGCCAGCAGCTTGCGTACCGGGACAGAGAACTATGGCTACACCTTC.